Listed below are T cell receptor beta chains from one sample, sequenced in a study of cytomegalovirus exposure and HLA in healthy donors. TCRdb keeps only in-frame clones here, not all; method: immunoSEQ multiplex PCR. The table includes 100,000 to 150,000 clones, around 74% detected once. Sequencing input: PBMCs. These receptors all stem from a woman between 50 and 59 years old in good health and CMV-seropositive. The CDR3 runs from the conserved cysteine through the conserved F or W. The D gene is left open where the match is weak. Some rows mark clone size as missing; the rest say once, few, many or name a class of expanded clone.

abundance: NA
j_gene: TRBJ2-7
d_gene: TRBD2
v_gene: TRBV2
CDR3aa: CASSELTSALGEQYF
CDR3nt: TGTGCCAGCAGTGAACTGACTAGCGCTCTTGGCGAGCAGTACTTC

abundance: NA
j_gene: TRBJ1-2
d_gene: TRBD1
v_gene: TRBV19
CDR3aa: CASSKEDRWPSYTF
CDR3nt: TGTGCCAGTAGTAAGGAGGACAGGTGGCCTAGCTACACCTTC

abundance: few
j_gene: TRBJ2-3
d_gene: TRBD2
v_gene: TRBV9
CDR3aa: CASSVTGGFDTQYF
CDR3nt: TGTGCCAGCAGCGTGACGGGGGGGTTCGATACGCAGTATTTT

abundance: few
j_gene: TRBJ2-1
d_gene: NA
v_gene: TRBV7-6
CDR3aa: CASSPTSTRINEQFF
CDR3nt: TGTGCCAGCAGCCCGACCTCCACTAGGATCAATGAGCAGTTCTTC

abundance: NA
j_gene: TRBJ2-1
d_gene: NA
v_gene: TRBV7-9
CDR3aa: CASTKIQAGYNEQFF
CDR3nt: TGTGCCAGCACCAAGATCCAGGCTGGGTACAATGAGCAGTTCTTC

abundance: NA
j_gene: TRBJ2-5
d_gene: NA
v_gene: TRBV5-1
CDR3aa: CASSLAETQYF
CDR3nt: TGCGCCAGCAGCTTGGCGGAGACCCAGTACTTC

abundance: NA
j_gene: TRBJ2-3
d_gene: NA
v_gene: TRBV7-2
CDR3aa: CASSFRDLRVAGTDTQYF
CDR3nt: TGTGCCAGCAGCTTCCGAGACCTTAGGGTAGCGGGCACAGATACGCAGTATTTT

abundance: NA
j_gene: TRBJ1-5
d_gene: NA
v_gene: TRBV5-8
CDR3aa: CASSFGRRGQPQHF
CDR3nt: TGTGCCAGCAGCTTTGGGCGACGGGGTCAGCCCCAGCATTTT

abundance: NA
j_gene: TRBJ1-6
d_gene: TRBD1
v_gene: TRBV6-5
CDR3aa: CASSYTGERKNSPLHF
CDR3nt: TGTGCCAGCAGTTACACAGGGGAACGGAAGAATTCACCCCTCCACTTT

abundance: many
j_gene: TRBJ2-5
d_gene: TRBD2
v_gene: TRBV15
CDR3aa: CATSWTGGETQYF
CDR3nt: TGTGCCACCAGCTGGACGGGGGGTGAGACCCAGTACTTC

abundance: few
j_gene: TRBJ1-2
d_gene: TRBD1
v_gene: TRBV7-2
CDR3aa: CASSLGNRGYGYTF
CDR3nt: TGTGCCAGCAGCTTAGGAAACAGGGGGTATGGCTACACCTTC

abundance: NA
j_gene: TRBJ1-2
d_gene: NA
v_gene: TRBV7-2
CDR3aa: CASSLYGDYGYTF
CDR3nt: TGTGCCAGCAGCTTGTACGGGGACTATGGCTACACCTTC

abundance: NA
j_gene: TRBJ1-2
d_gene: NA
v_gene: TRBV4-1
CDR3aa: CASSQTGGGRVQSGYTF
CDR3nt: TGCGCCAGCAGCCAGACCGGAGGGGGGAGGGTCCAGAGTGGCTACACCTTC

abundance: once
j_gene: TRBJ2-5
d_gene: TRBD1
v_gene: TRBV7-3
CDR3aa: CASSLANRGTGETQYF
CDR3nt: TGTGCCAGCAGCTTAGCCAACAGAGGGACAGGGGAGACCCAGTACTTC

abundance: NA
j_gene: TRBJ1-1
d_gene: TRBD1
v_gene: TRBV19
CDR3aa: CASSGRDRGKTEAFF
CDR3nt: TGTGCCAGTAGTGGGCGGGACAGGGGCAAGACTGAAGCTTTCTTT

abundance: once
j_gene: TRBJ2-7
d_gene: NA
v_gene: TRBV15
CDR3aa: CATSRDLLGLGYEQYF
CDR3nt: TGTGCCACCAGCAGAGATCTATTAGGACTTGGGTACGAGCAGTACTTC

abundance: NA
j_gene: TRBJ2-1
d_gene: NA
v_gene: TRBV4-1
CDR3aa: CASSRQASSNHEQFF
CDR3nt: TGCGCCAGCAGCCGCCAGGCTAGCTCTAATCATGAGCAGTTCTTC

abundance: NA
j_gene: TRBJ2-7
d_gene: NA
v_gene: TRBV28
CDR3aa: CASTSGFTYEQYF
CDR3nt: TGTGCCAGCACCTCCGGGTTCACCTACGAGCAGTACTTC

abundance: NA
j_gene: TRBJ2-7
d_gene: TRBD1
v_gene: TRBV19
CDR3aa: CASSNSGQEYEQYF
CDR3nt: TGTGCCAGTAGTAACTCGGGACAGGAATACGAGCAGTACTTC

abundance: NA
j_gene: TRBJ2-1
d_gene: TRBD2
v_gene: TRBV5-1
CDR3aa: CASSPTSGIANSYNEQFF
CDR3nt: TGCGCCAGCAGCCCGACTAGCGGGATCGCTAATTCCTACAATGAGCAGTTCTTC

abundance: NA
j_gene: TRBJ1-2
d_gene: NA
v_gene: TRBV7-9
CDR3aa: CASSLVMQGGGYTF
CDR3nt: TGTGCCAGCAGCTTAGTTATGCAGGGAGGCGGCTACACCTTC

abundance: NA
j_gene: TRBJ2-2
d_gene: TRBD2
v_gene: TRBV4-3
CDR3aa: CASSWLAGGRGGELFF
CDR3nt: TGCGCCAGCAGCTGGCTAGCGGGGGGGAGGGGCGGGGAGCTGTTTTTT

abundance: NA
j_gene: TRBJ1-2
d_gene: TRBD1
v_gene: TRBV7-2
CDR3aa: CASSLALSGGANYGYTF
CDR3nt: TGTGCCAGCAGCTTAGCGCTGTCAGGGGGAGCTAACTATGGCTACACCTTC

abundance: NA
j_gene: TRBJ2-7
d_gene: TRBD1
v_gene: TRBV10-2
CDR3aa: CASSEQGGYEQYF
CDR3nt: TGCGCCAGCAGTGAACAGGGGGGCTACGAGCAGTACTTC

abundance: once
j_gene: TRBJ1-5
d_gene: NA
v_gene: TRBV11-2
CDR3aa: CASSPGQRRDQPQHF
CDR3nt: TGTGCCAGCAGTCCGGGCCAACGGAGGGATCAGCCCCAGCATTTT

abundance: NA
j_gene: TRBJ1-2
d_gene: NA
v_gene: TRBV28
CDR3aa: CASSLQTNYGYTF
CDR3nt: TGTGCCAGCTCGCTACAGACTAACTATGGCTACACCTTC

abundance: NA
j_gene: TRBJ2-5
d_gene: NA
v_gene: TRBV9
CDR3aa: CASSSYGGQETQYF
CDR3nt: TGTGCCAGCAGCTCATACGGGGGTCAAGAGACCCAGTACTTC

abundance: few
j_gene: TRBJ2-1
d_gene: TRBD2
v_gene: TRBV6-6
CDR3aa: CATKGLAGGNYNEQFF
CDR3nt: TGTGCCACCAAGGGACTAGCGGGGGGTAATTACAATGAGCAGTTCTTC

abundance: NA
j_gene: TRBJ2-5
d_gene: NA
v_gene: TRBV2
CDR3aa: CASSIRGGETQYF
CDR3nt: TGTGCCAGCAGTATCAGGGGAGGGGAGACCCAGTACTTC

abundance: NA
j_gene: TRBJ1-1
d_gene: NA
v_gene: TRBV2
CDR3aa: CASSGEGNTEAFF
CDR3nt: TGTGCCAGCAGTGGTGAGGGGAACACTGAAGCTTTCTTT

abundance: NA
j_gene: TRBJ1-1
d_gene: NA
v_gene: TRBV4-3
CDR3aa: CASSQDPTYNTEAFF
CDR3nt: TGCGCCAGCAGCCAAGATCCAACATACAACACTGAAGCTTTCTTT

abundance: NA
j_gene: TRBJ1-6
d_gene: NA
v_gene: TRBV7-2
CDR3aa: CASSLESTRPLYNSPLHF
CDR3nt: TGTGCCAGCAGCTTAGAGAGTACTCGTCCCTTATATAATTCACCCCTCCACTTT

abundance: NA
j_gene: TRBJ1-4
d_gene: TRBD1
v_gene: TRBV4-1
CDR3aa: CASSQEGQGSEKLFF
CDR3nt: TGCGCCAGCAGCCAAGAGGGACAGGGGAGTGAAAAACTGTTTTTT

abundance: NA
j_gene: TRBJ1-4
d_gene: TRBD1
v_gene: TRBV7-6
CDR3aa: CASSSGTGNNNEKLFF
CDR3nt: TGTGCCAGCAGTTCCGGGACAGGGAACAATAATGAAAAACTGTTTTTT

abundance: NA
j_gene: TRBJ1-5
d_gene: NA
v_gene: TRBV7-2
CDR3aa: CASSARRGSNQPQHF
CDR3nt: TGTGCCAGCAGCGCCAGGCGGGGCTCTAATCAGCCCCAGCATTTT

abundance: NA
j_gene: TRBJ2-1
d_gene: TRBD1
v_gene: TRBV7-8
CDR3aa: CASSLGTGSNEQFF
CDR3nt: TGTGCCAGCAGCCTCGGGACAGGGTCCAATGAGCAGTTCTTC

abundance: NA
j_gene: TRBJ1-4
d_gene: NA
v_gene: TRBV5-4
CDR3aa: CASSLGGVTNEKLFF
CDR3nt: TGTGCCAGCAGCTTGGGGGGGGTCACTAATGAAAAACTGTTTTTT

abundance: NA
j_gene: TRBJ1-4
d_gene: NA
v_gene: TRBV6-1
CDR3aa: CASSGQSRNEKLFF
CDR3nt: TGTGCCAGCAGCGGACAGAGCCGGAATGAAAAACTGTTTTTT

abundance: NA
j_gene: TRBJ2-1
d_gene: TRBD1
v_gene: TRBV29-1
CDR3aa: CSVDDDRQGRFYNEQFF
CDR3nt: TGCAGCGTTGATGACGACCGACAGGGAAGGTTCTACAATGAGCAGTTCTTC

abundance: NA
j_gene: TRBJ1-3
d_gene: TRBD1
v_gene: TRBV6-6
CDR3aa: CASGVDRGPSGNTIYF
CDR3nt: TGTGCCAGCGGGGTAGACAGGGGCCCCTCTGGAAACACCATATATTTT

abundance: NA
j_gene: TRBJ2-3
d_gene: TRBD2
v_gene: TRBV9
CDR3aa: CASSVAAGGSMSTDTQYF
CDR3nt: TGTGCCAGCAGCGTAGCAGCGGGGGGAAGTATGAGCACAGATACGCAGTATTTT

abundance: NA
j_gene: TRBJ1-1
d_gene: NA
v_gene: TRBV6-1
CDR3aa: CASSEGTVTEAFF
CDR3nt: TGTGCCAGCAGTGAAGGCACGGTGACTGAAGCTTTCTTT

abundance: NA
j_gene: TRBJ1-3
d_gene: TRBD1
v_gene: TRBV5-4
CDR3aa: CARGQSGNTIYF
CDR3nt: TGTGCCAGGGGACAGAGTGGAAACACCATATATTTT

abundance: NA
j_gene: TRBJ1-2
d_gene: TRBD1
v_gene: TRBV9
CDR3aa: CASSAEDRGLWYGYTF
CDR3nt: TGTGCCAGCAGCGCTGAGGACAGGGGGCTTTGGTATGGCTACACCTTC

abundance: NA
j_gene: TRBJ1-6
d_gene: NA
v_gene: TRBV4-2
CDR3aa: CASSQDLEGPGSNSPLHF
CDR3nt: TGTGCCAGCAGCCAAGATTTGGAGGGACCCGGAAGTAATTCACCCCTCCACTTT

abundance: NA
j_gene: TRBJ1-2
d_gene: NA
v_gene: TRBV6-5
CDR3aa: CASSYSWEGYGYTF
CDR3nt: TGTGCCAGCAGTTACTCGTGGGAGGGGTACGGCTACACCTTC

abundance: NA
j_gene: TRBJ2-3
d_gene: TRBD1
v_gene: TRBV5-6
CDR3aa: CASSAPTGEDTQYF
CDR3nt: TGTGCCAGCAGCGCACCGACAGGGGAAGATACGCAGTATTTT

abundance: few
j_gene: TRBJ2-7
d_gene: TRBD2
v_gene: TRBV5-4
CDR3aa: CASKAGGRYEQYF
CDR3nt: TGTGCCAGCAAGGCGGGGGGGCGTTACGAGCAGTACTTC

abundance: NA
j_gene: TRBJ2-7
d_gene: NA
v_gene: TRBV27
CDR3aa: CASGFRQATAYEQYF
CDR3nt: TGTGCCAGCGGATTCCGACAGGCGACAGCCTACGAGCAGTACTTC

abundance: NA
j_gene: TRBJ2-1
d_gene: TRBD2
v_gene: TRBV15
CDR3aa: CATRKSRGGLNNEQFF
CDR3nt: TGTGCCACCAGGAAAAGTCGGGGGGGCCTAAACAATGAGCAGTTCTTC

abundance: NA
j_gene: TRBJ2-7
d_gene: NA
v_gene: TRBV1
CDR3aa: CTSSQVVRLAYEQYF
CDR3nt: TGCACCAGCAGCCAAGTGGTTCGGCTAGCGTACGAGCAGTACTTC

abundance: NA
j_gene: TRBJ1-6
d_gene: NA
v_gene: TRBV7-2
CDR3aa: CASSMDIYNSPLHF
CDR3nt: TGTGCCAGCAGCATGGACATCTATAATTCACCCCTCCACTTT